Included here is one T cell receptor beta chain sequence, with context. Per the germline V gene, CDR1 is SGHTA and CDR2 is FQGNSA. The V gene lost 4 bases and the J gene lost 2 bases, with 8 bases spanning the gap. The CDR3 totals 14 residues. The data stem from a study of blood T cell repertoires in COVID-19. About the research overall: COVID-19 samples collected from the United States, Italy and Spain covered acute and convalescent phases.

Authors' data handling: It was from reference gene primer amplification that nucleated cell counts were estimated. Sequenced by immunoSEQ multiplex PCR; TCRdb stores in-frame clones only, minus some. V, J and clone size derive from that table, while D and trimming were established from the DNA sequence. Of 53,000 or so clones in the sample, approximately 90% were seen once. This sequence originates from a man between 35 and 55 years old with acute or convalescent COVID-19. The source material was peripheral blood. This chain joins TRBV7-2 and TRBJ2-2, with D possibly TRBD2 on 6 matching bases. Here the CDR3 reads CASSWRGNTGELFF. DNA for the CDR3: TGTGCCAGCAGCTGGCGGGGAAACACCGGGGAGCTGTTTTTT.